This entry describes one T cell receptor (beta chain). Its antigen is unidentified. Using immunoSEQ multiplex PCR, the repertoire was profiled, and TCRdb retains in-frame clones only, with some absent. The table lists hundreds of thousands of clones, roughly 91% of them singletons, with 0.9% to 1.1% in the top ten. These data come from a study of T cell responses to AZD1222 COVID-19 vaccine. With V trimmed by 1 base and J by 3 bases, 2 bases remained unmatched. This CDR3 is built from 15 residues. CDR1 is MNHNS and CDR2 is SASEGT in the germline V gene. Findings and caveats of the study: With dominance at 160-218 and 743-854, vaccine-associated CD4 TCRs spanned spike.

The clonotype was recovered from an adult in good health. Material: peripheral blood, obtained on day 0 of MenACWY control vaccination. The genes are TRBV6-1 and TRBJ1-4; 7 bases are a match to TRBD1. CDR3 residues: CASSEGGTANEKLFF. In DNA form, the CDR3 reads TGTGCCAGCAGTGAAGGCGGGACAGCTAATGAAAAACTGTTTTTT.